Below are 6 T cell receptor beta chains sequenced from a single sample in a study of metastatic and nonmetastatic thyroid tumors (dated by TCRdb to the early 2020s). Before undergoing thyroid surgery, none of the patients had been given any kind of treatment. Receptor amplification or capture employed PCR. The reads were generated on an Illumina HiSeq 4000. TCRdb trimmed the raw reads at Q25, called clones with MiXCR and kept productive beta chains. Counted in this sample were 85,000 to 95,000 clones; 15% of them appeared once. The ten largest clones add up to just over 3.5% of the sample. The sample was blood. These receptors were taken from a female donor with papillary thyroid cancer or a benign thyroid nodule (not recorded which). Some clones in this sample may be carry-over from other donors' samples.

The table lists this clone with many counts. The chain employs TRBV6-1 and TRBJ1-4; D perhaps matches TRBD1 (5 bases). The CDR3 contains 14 residues. V gave up 6 bases and J gave up 5 bases, with 13 bases separating them. From germline, CDR1 is MNHNS and CDR2 SASEGT. The CDR3 spells CASRSTEGNEKLFF. In DNA form, the CDR3 reads TGTGCCAGCAGGTCAACCGAGGGGAATGAAAAACTGTTTTTT.

Remarks on this clone: With a much larger clone just one base away, this may be a read error. The genes are TRBV20-1 and TRBJ1-5; D gene ambiguous. Trimming cost V 3 bases and J 0 bases, with 9 bases left between them. Germline loops: CDR1 DFQATT, CDR2 SNEGSKA (reference sequence). CDR3 length: 14 residues. DNA of the CDR3: TGCAGTGCTAGTAGGGTGATTAGCAATCAGCCCCAGCATTTT. Translated: CSASRVISNQPQHF.

The genes are TRBV28 and TRBJ2-5; 9 nucleotides agree with TRBD1. The CDR3 runs 14 residues. V dropped 3 bases and J dropped 5; count of bases not matched to a gene: 4. CDR1 and CDR2 (germline): MDHEN, SYDVKM. CDR3 amino acids: CASSLVGQGETQYF. As DNA, the CDR3 is TGTGCCAGCAGTTTGGTTGGACAGGGGGAGACCCAGTACTTC.

In regard to this clone: This may arise from a read error, as a much more abundant clone is one base away. Other DNA sequences in the same sample also yield this CDR3. V and J are TRBV20-1 and TRBJ2-5; 14 bases match TRBD2. V shed 4 bases, J shed 2 bases, and the junction held 6 bases outside the gene matches. CDR3 length: 16 residues. Looked up from germline, CDR1 is DFQATT and CDR2 is SNEGSKA (reference sequence). CDR3 region: CSATPGTSGGQETQYF. For the CDR3, the DNA is TGCAGTGCTACGCCGGGGACTAGCGGGGGTCAAGAGACCCAGTACTTC.

This clone has ten or more counts. The chain carries TRBV5-8 and TRBJ1-5; a weak D match, TRBD1 (5 bases). V was cut by 3 bases and J by 3 bases, with 10 bases left in between. CDR3 size: 14 residues. Germline CDR1 is SGHTS and CDR2 is YDEGEE. For the CDR3, the DNA is TGTGCCAGCAGCTGGGGCCGGTACAATCAGCCCCAGCATTTT. It yields the protein CASSWGRYNQPQHF. Combining the CDR3 with reference TRBV5-8 and TRBJ1-5 gives the whole variable domain EAGVTQSPTHLIKTRGQQATLRCSPISGHTSVYWYQQALGLGLQFLLWYDEGEERNRGNFPPRFSGRQFPNYSSELNVNALELEDSALYLCASSWGRYNQPQHFGDGTRLSIL.

In its sample, this clone was seen many times. The chain employs TRBV28 and TRBJ1-3; 8 positions agree with TRBD1. Trimming took 5 bases from V and 8 from J; bases not matched to a gene: 14. Germline CDR1 is MDHEN and CDR2 is SYDVKM. CDR3 size: 16 residues. The CDR3 bases are TGTGCCAGCAGTCCCCGGGCTGACAGGGGTAGGGACACCATATATTTT. Amino acids: CASSPRADRGRDTIYF.